The 7 T cell receptor beta chains below come from one sample, sequenced in a study of T-cell reconstitution after alpha-beta-depleted transplantation in children (dated by TCRdb to between 2015 and 2016). Library prep was done by PCR. The data were produced on an Illumina HiSeq 2500. TCR libraries were prepared with molecular barcoding, using unique molecular identifiers to normalize TCRbeta repertoire quantification. The public reads were quality trimmed at Q25 with fastp and then assembled into clones with MiXCR by TCRdb, keeping productive beta chains. CDR3 protein duplicates are merged, each entry listing the most common genes and DNA. In all, the sample holds some 300,000 distinct CDR3 sequences, and 10% of those were seen once. Roughly 7% of the sample lies in the top ten. The treatment or condition label on this specimen signifies: allogeneic hematopoietic cell transplantation with graft depleted of TCRalphabeta T cells and CD19 B cells.

Sequencing was performed on PBMCs, taken before TCRalphabeta/CD19-depleted stem cell transplant. All receptors derive from a boy under two years old with acute myeloid leukemia, due to receive a stem cell transplant.

This clonotype was detected many times. The chain recombines TRBV6-1 with TRBJ2-7; 7 positions match TRBD2. Germline V gene sequence: CDR1 MNHNS, CDR2 SASEGT. Germline trimming cut 10 bases from V and 1 base from J; bases unmatched to any gene: 7. The CDR3 is 13 amino acids. The CDR3: CATIREGSYEQYF. The DNA for the CDR3 is TGTGCCACCATCAGGGAGGGATCCTACGAGCAGTACTTC.

This clonotype was seen repeatedly, ten times or more. The chain employs TRBV7-8 and TRBJ2-7; D not certain. Trimming left V 3 bases short and J 0 bases short, with 9 bases between. Germline assignment: CDR1 SGHVS and CDR2 FQNEAQ. This CDR3 is built from 14 residues. The DNA for the CDR3 is TGTGCCAGCAGCTTTACCTTTTCCTCCTACGAGCAGTACTTC. The encoded protein is CASSFTFSSYEQYF.

This clonotype was found many times. V usage is TRBV10-3 and J usage is TRBJ2-1; D is possibly TRBD1 or TRBD2 (5 bases each). CDR1 and CDR2 from the germline V gene are ENHRY and SYGVKD. The V gene lost 8 bases and the J gene lost 5 bases, with 7 bases spanning the gap. This CDR3 has 11 amino acids. CDR3 region: CAIGGDNEQFF. The CDR3 DNA reads as TGTGCCATCGGGGGTGACAATGAGCAGTTCTTC.

This clonotype was detected many times. The chain has TRBV6-2 or TRBV6-3 and TRBJ2-1, with 9 bases lining up with TRBD1. CDR1 is MNHEY, CDR2 SVGEGT, per germline. The CDR3 runs 15 residues. Trimming took 5 bases from V and 4 from J; bases not matched to a gene: 6. CDR3 sequence: CASSDRDRAYNEQFF. The DNA of the CDR3 is TGTGCCAGCAGTGACCGGGACAGGGCTTACAATGAGCAGTTCTTC.

At least ten counts were recorded for this clonotype. The chain combines TRBV5-1 with TRBJ2-1; 7 nucleotides line up with TRBD2. CDR3 size: 15 residues. The germline V gene has CDR1 SGHRS and CDR2 YFSETQ. Trimming took 3 bases from V and 0 from J; bases not matched to a gene: 3. This CDR3 reads CASSSAGSSYNEQFF. CDR3 in DNA: TGCGCCAGCAGCTCAGCGGGATCCTCCTACAATGAGCAGTTCTTC.

Concerning this clonotype: A single base separates this from a much larger clone, so it may be a read error. The chain employs TRBV20-1 and TRBJ1-6, with a possible D match to TRBD1 (6 bases). Trimming took 6 bases from V and 6 from J, leaving 18 bases between them. Germline CDR1 reads DFQATT; CDR2 reads SNEGSKA (reference sequence). CDR3 length equals 15 residues. DNA of the CDR3: TGCAGTGCCAGTGGGGGGGCTGGAGCTAATTCACCCCTCCACTTT. Translation gives CSASGGAGANSPLHF.

In this sample, this clonotype turned up a few times. This chain connects TRBV15 to TRBJ2-2, with D possibly called TRBD1 or TRBD2 (5 bases each). CDR3 length equals 15 residues. The germline V gene encodes CDR1 LNHNV and CDR2 YYDKDF (reference sequence). Trimming left V 10 bases short and J 0 bases short, with 15 bases between. CDR3 nucleotides: TGTGCCATACCTACGGGACGGTCGAACACCGGGGAGCTGTTTTTT. This codes for CAIPTGRSNTGELFF.